A single T cell receptor (beta chain) is shown here with its context. What it recognizes is unknown. V dropped 2 bases and J dropped 4; count of bases not matched to a gene: 12. CDR3 size: 17 residues. Germline CDR1 is MNHNY and CDR2 is SVGAGI (reference sequence). A second PCR of about 6 to 11 cycles used a sample-barcoded 5' primer and a J-beta primer mix. TCRdb processed the 5' RACE reads anew with MiXCR; each CDR3 protein has one entry. This table has some 730,000 distinct CDR3 sequences, roughly 20% appearing once. This record comes from a study of blood T cells in healthy people across ages. Overall study results and limits: The unknown donor CMV status may have confounded expanded clonotype changes.

V usage is TRBV6-6 and J usage is TRBJ2-5; 8 nucleotides align to TRBD2. The receptor was isolated from a man aged 70 or older in good health. Sequencing was performed on blood. This CDR3 reads CASSYPPGSGEAETQYF. DNA for the CDR3: TGTGCCAGCAGTTACCCCCCGGGTAGCGGGGAGGCAGAGACCCAGTACTTC.